The TCR beta chain under discussion was sequenced for a study of cytomegalovirus exposure and HLA in healthy donors. Study at large: The study placed 80% to 90% of its 398 genotyped donors in the Caucasian-associated ancestry cluster.

13 Jbeta primers and 60 Vbeta primers were used for the PCR. Here immunoSEQ multiplex PCR was the method, and the copy in TCRdb shows in-frame clones only, minus some. In total, the table holds roughly 140,000 clones. Germline CDR1 is SNHLY and CDR2 is FYNNEI. The CDR3 length is 11 residues. V was pared by 10 bases and J by 8 bases, with 7 bases of the junction left unmatched. The sequence derives from a male donor in good health and CMV-seronegative. Sequences were obtained from PBMCs. The J gene is TRBJ1-2, the V gene TRBV2; 7 nucleotides align to TRBD1. DNA for the CDR3: TGTGCCACGGCCAACAGGGGAGGCTACACCTTC. This gives the protein CATANRGGYTF.